The source of this T cell receptor (beta chain) is a study of siplizumab effects on memory and regulatory T cells. Study-level results: Fewer alloreactive sequences mapped to unstimulated CD4+ memory cells under siplizumab. Neither a naive nor a memory phenotype was assignable to roughly 75-97% of proliferating CD4+ or CD8+ clones. In unstimulated cells, naive T cells appeared more diverse than memory T cells and seemed major alloresponse contributors.

Measured with immunoSEQ multiplex PCR; TCRdb has only the in-frame clones, and not every one. The table shows 70,000 to 95,000 clones, with roughly 96% occurring only once. Germline CDR1 reads MNHEY; CDR2 reads SMNVEV (reference sequence). The CDR3 is made up of 14 amino acids. V dropped 6 bases and J dropped 7; count of bases not matched to a gene: 6. Points on this clone: Its antigen is undetermined.

Sequenced sample: naive CD4+ T cells sorted from blood. The V call is TRBV27, the J call TRBJ1-4; 9 bases agree with TRBD1. This TCR was sampled from a human donor in good health. The CDR3 sequence is CASREQGAAEKLFF. CDR3 sequence (DNA): TGTGCCAGCAGGGAACAGGGGGCGGCTGAAAAACTGTTTTTT.